This T cell receptor beta chain stems from a study of blood T cell repertoires in COVID-19. Trimming removed 1 base from V and 7 bases from J, with 7 bases in between. CDR1 is MDHEN, CDR2 SYDVKM, per germline. The CDR3 spans 12 residues. Assay used: immunoSEQ multiplex PCR; TCRdb lists only in-frame clones, some missing. The repertoire has more than 250,000 clones, about nine tenths of them found once; the top ten carry less than 11%. The TCR comes from a woman aged 18-29 years who had recovered from COVID-19. V and J are TRBV28 and TRBJ1-2; D remains unclear. Sequencing input: PBMCs or T cells enriched from blood (not recorded which). CDR3 nucleotide sequence: TGTGCCAGCAGTTTATCCCACACTGGCTACACCTTC. Translation: CASSLSHTGYTF.